This is a list of T cell receptor beta chains from one sample in a study of T cells after yellow fever vaccination. TCRdb independently ran MiXCR on the 5' RACE reads; one entry per CDR3 protein. Of some 390,000 distinct CDR3 sequences listed, under 7.5% are singletons. The sequencing used PBMCs, collected 5 days after the yellow fever booster vaccination. These receptors came from a man aged 25-45 years who received the YFV17D yellow fever vaccine. Both conserved end residues are part of each CDR3. D genes are given only for firm matches. Rows give clone size only sometimes, using once, few, many, or a class for an expanded clone.

abundance	v_gene	j_gene	d_gene	CDR3nt	CDR3aa
few	TRBV11-2	TRBJ2-2	.	TGTGCCAGCACAGGGCCGAATCCCGGGGAGCTGTTTTTT	CASTGPNPGELFF
few	TRBV20-1	TRBJ1-1	.	TGCAGTGCTAGAGAGCCAGGGACCACTGAAGCTTTCTTT	CSAREPGTTEAFF
few	TRBV27	TRBJ2-1	.	TGTGCCAGCAGTTCAGAGCTAGCGCTATACAATGAGCAGTTCTTC	CASSSELALYNEQFF
.	TRBV5-1	TRBJ2-5	.	TGCGCCAGCAGCTTGGATCGGGGGGCCACAGGGACCCAGTACTTC	CASSLDRGATGTQYF
many	TRBV19	TRBJ2-2	TRBD2	TGTGCCAGTAGGACTCTTCTAGCGGGAGATCTCGGGGAGCTGTTTTTT	CASRTLLAGDLGELFF
many	TRBV11-1	TRBJ2-5	.	TGTGCCAGCACCTTGCTTGGGAGTACAGGGGTCGCGGGAGCAGGCGAGACCCAGTACTTC	CASTLLGSTGVAGAGETQYF
few	TRBV19	TRBJ1-2	.	TGTGCCAGTAGTAAACGACAGCCGGCCTATGGCTACACCTTC	CASSKRQPAYGYTF
many	TRBV12-3/TRBV12-4	TRBJ2-7	.	TGTGCCAGCAGCCTTTTTCGGGGCGAGCAGTACTTC	CASSLFRGEQYF
many	TRBV3-1	TRBJ2-1	.	TGTGCCAGCAGCCAAAGTGAGCAGTGGCGGGGTCAGTTCTTC	CASSQSEQWRGQFF
few	TRBV24-1	TRBJ2-2	TRBD1	TGTGCCACCAGTGATTTGGGGACAGGGGAGAGCGGGGAGCTGTTTTTT	CATSDLGTGESGELFF
few	TRBV7-2	TRBJ2-1	.	TGTGCCAGCAGCCAGAGTCCCTTGCCGTTCTTC	CASSQSPLPFF
few	TRBV6-2/TRBV6-3	TRBJ1-4	.	TGTGCCAGCAGTTACTATGAAAAACTGTTTTTT	CASSYYEKLFF
few	TRBV5-5	TRBJ2-7	TRBD2	TGTGCCAGCAGCCGGACTAGCGGGAGCCACGAGCAGTACTTC	CASSRTSGSHEQYF
many	TRBV4-3	TRBJ2-6	.	TGCGCCAGCAGCCAAGTCTCCTCTGGGGCCAACGTCCTGACTTTC	CASSQVSSGANVLTF
.	TRBV7-2	TRBJ2-1	TRBD2	TGTGCCAGCAGCTTGGGTCAACGTAGTCTAGCGGGAGGGCCAGCCTACAATGAGCAGTTCTTC	CASSLGQRSLAGGPAYNEQFF
many	TRBV3-1	TRBJ2-1	.	TGTGCCAGCAGCCAATATAGAGGTTTCAATGAGCAGTTCTTC	CASSQYRGFNEQFF
many	TRBV5-1	TRBJ2-5	TRBD2	TGCGCCAGCAGCTTGAAACTAGCGGAGTACCAAGAGACCCAGTACTTC	CASSLKLAEYQETQYF
many	TRBV19	TRBJ1-5	.	TGTGCCAGTAGTTCGACAGGACTAAGCAATCAGCCCCAGCATTTT	CASSSTGLSNQPQHF
.	TRBV18	TRBJ1-4	.	TGTGCCAGCTCCGAAAAGGGGCGGGAAAAACTGTTTTTT	CASSEKGREKLFF
once	TRBV5-1	TRBJ2-3	.	TGCGCCAGCAGCCGATCCGGGACTGAAAGCGATACGCAGTATTTT	CASSRSGTESDTQYF
few	TRBV6-2/TRBV6-3	TRBJ2-2	.	TGTGCCAGCAGCCGTATCGGCAACACCGGGGAGCTGTTTTTT	CASSRIGNTGELFF
.	TRBV24-1	TRBJ2-1	.	TGTGCCACCAGTGATTTTGGGAGATACAATGAGCAGTTCTTC	CATSDFGRYNEQFF
.	TRBV7-3	TRBJ2-6	.	TGTGCCAGCGGGACGGTCCGGGCCAACGTCCTGACTTTC	CASGTVRANVLTF
few	TRBV5-1	TRBJ2-1	.	TGCGCCAGCAGCCTCAGAGGGGCGGGACCACTCTCGCAACAGTTCTTC	CASSLRGAGPLSQQFF
many	TRBV12-3/TRBV12-4	TRBJ1-5	.	TGTGCCAGCACCGCGGGTTATAGCAATCAGCCCCAGCATTTT	CASTAGYSNQPQHF
few	TRBV20-1	TRBJ2-1	.	TGCAGTGCTAGAGATCTGAACAGAGCCTACAATGAGCAGTTCTTC	CSARDLNRAYNEQFF
few	TRBV20-1	TRBJ2-3	TRBD2	TGCAGTGCTAGCCCTAGCGGGGGTCAGATCAGCACAGATACGCAGTATTTT	CSASPSGGQISTDTQYF
.	TRBV5-1	TRBJ2-2	.	TGCGCCAGCAGCTTGCTAGGTGGGGACACCGGGGAGCTGTTTTTT	CASSLLGGDTGELFF
many	TRBV12-3/TRBV12-4	TRBJ1-5	TRBD1	TGTGCCAGCAGTCCTGGGACAGGCAAGCTTAGCAATCAGCCCCAGCATTTT	CASSPGTGKLSNQPQHF
few	TRBV4-3	TRBJ2-2	.	TGCGCCAGCAGCCAAGATAACACCGGGGAGCTGTTTTTT	CASSQDNTGELFF
many	TRBV7-6	TRBJ1-1	.	TGTGCCAGCAGGCTCGGAGGGCGAAACACTGAAGCTTTCTTT	CASRLGGRNTEAFF
many	TRBV9	TRBJ2-3	TRBD2	TGTGCCAGCCAGTCGGGGAGGGTGGGCACAGATACGCAGTATTTT	CASQSGRVGTDTQYF
many	TRBV5-1	TRBJ2-1	.	TGCGCCAGCAGCTTGGATGGTGGCTCCTACAATGAGCAGTTCTTC	CASSLDGGSYNEQFF
.	TRBV20-1	TRBJ2-1	TRBD1	TGCAGTGCCGAGGCGGGAAGGACAGGGTACAATGAGCAGTTCTTC	CSAEAGRTGYNEQFF
.	TRBV7-7	TRBJ2-1	TRBD2	TGTGCCAGCAGCCCGACGCGTACTAGCGGTTACAATGAGCAGTTCTTC	CASSPTRTSGYNEQFF
few	TRBV7-2	TRBJ2-1	TRBD2	TGTGCCAGCAGCCCCCTTGGCGGGAGTTTCAATGAGCAGTTCTTC	CASSPLGGSFNEQFF
few	TRBV7-3	TRBJ2-3	TRBD1	TGTGCCAGCAGCTCAGGGACAGTAGATACGCAGTATTTT	CASSSGTVDTQYF
many	TRBV5-4	TRBJ2-3	TRBD2	TGCGCCAGCAGCCGGACTAGCGGGAGCACAGATACGCAGTATTTT	CASSRTSGSTDTQYF
few	TRBV7-2	TRBJ2-7	TRBD1	TGTGCCAGCAGCTTCGACAGGGAGTACGAGCAGTACTTC	CASSFDREYEQYF
.	TRBV4-2	TRBJ1-1	.	TGTGCCAGCAGCCAAGATCCTCGGGGGGGAGGCACTGAAGCTTTCTTT	CASSQDPRGGGTEAFF
many	TRBV27	TRBJ1-5	.	TGTGCCAGCAGAGGCAGGGATGGCTATAGCAATCAGCCCCAGCATTTT	CASRGRDGYSNQPQHF
many	TRBV5-4	TRBJ2-5	.	TGTGCCAGCAGCCGACAGGAGGCCGGACAGACCCAGTACTTC	CASSRQEAGQTQYF
.	TRBV28	TRBJ2-2	.	TGTGCCAGCGAGTTCGGTGGGGGCGCAGCCGGGGAGCTGTTTTTT	CASEFGGGAAGELFF
many	TRBV7-8	TRBJ1-1	.	TGTGCCAGCAGCCCGATGACATGGATTTCGGGAACTGAAGCTTTCTTT	CASSPMTWISGTEAFF
few	TRBV19	TRBJ2-1	TRBD2	TGTGCCAGTAGTATAGGCGGCGGGAGTGAGTTCTTC	CASSIGGGSEFF
many	TRBV28	TRBJ1-1	.	TGTGCCAGCAGTTTACCGGGCACTGAAGCTTTCTTT	CASSLPGTEAFF
few	TRBV5-4	TRBJ2-5	TRBD2	TGTGCCAGCAGCTTACCCCCGGGAGGAGGCGAAGGCCAAGAGACCCAGTACTTC	CASSLPPGGGEGQETQYF
many	TRBV5-1	TRBJ2-7	TRBD2	TGCGCCAGCAGCTCCTCTAGCGGGAGCTTCTACGAGCAGTACTTC	CASSSSSGSFYEQYF